The entry below describes one T cell receptor beta chain. The CDR3 runs 13 residues. Per the germline V gene, CDR1 is ENHRY and CDR2 is SYGVKD. Through a sample-barcoded 5' primer and a J-beta primer mix, a second PCR was run for roughly 6 to 11 cycles. TCRdb re-called the 5' RACE reads through MiXCR, storing one row per CDR3 protein. The table has about 570,000 distinct CDR3 sequences, 25% to 30% seen once. These data originate in a study of blood T cells in healthy people across ages. This clonotype was obtained from a woman aged 70-85 years in good health. The sequenced sample was blood. The genes are TRBV10-3 and TRBJ2-5; D is possibly TRBD2 (5 bases). The tail of the sequence fits TRBJ2-7 better, so the J call may be wrong. Here the CDR3 DNA reads TGTGCCATCAGTTCACGAGGGCCTACCGAGCAGTACTTC. Translating it yields CAISSRGPTEQYF.